A single sample is the source of the 28 T cell receptor beta chains below, sequenced in a study of T cell responses to AZD1222 COVID-19 vaccine. Generated by immunoSEQ multiplex PCR, the TCRdb table keeps only in-frame clones and is missing some. The sample holds about 120,000 clones; more than 75% are singletons and the top ten take 3.5%. Sample: peripheral blood, taken 28 days after the second AZD1222 dose. These receptor sequences come from an adult who received the AZD1222 COVID-19 vaccine.

The rearrangement joins TRBV9 to TRBJ2-3; 7 nucleotides match TRBD2. The germline V gene has CDR1 SGDLS and CDR2 YYNGEE. The V gene end was trimmed by 0 bases and the J gene end by 0 bases; junction bases not matched to a gene: 4. The CDR3 loop spans 16 amino acids. For the CDR3, the DNA is TGTGCCAGCAGCGTAGGAAGGCGGGGGAGCACAGATACGCAGTATTTT. It encodes CASSVGRRGSTDTQYF.

The V call is TRBV27, the J call TRBJ1-2; 12 bases line up with TRBD1. The CDR3 totals 14 residues. CDR1 and CDR2 from the germline V gene are MNHEY and SMNVEV (reference sequence). The junction had 7 bases not matched to a gene; V was cut back by 5 bases and J by 9 bases. CDR3 DNA sequence: TGTGCCAGCAGTCCACGGGACAGGGGGCCGAGCTACACCTTC. Residues: CASSPRDRGPSYTF.

This clone was counted only a few times. This chain links TRBV4-2 with TRBJ2-2; D is perhaps TRBD1 or TRBD2 (6 bases each). Germline V gives CDR1 LGHNA, CDR2 YNFKEQ. CDR3 size: 18 residues. Between the trimmed V and J ends, which lost 0 bases and 1 base, there was a span of 15 bases. For the CDR3, the DNA is TGTGCCAGCAGCCAAGAAAGCCCGGGGGCGGGGAACACCGGGGAGCTGTTTTTT. This encodes CASSQESPGAGNTGELFF.

The chain carries TRBV9 and TRBJ2-5; TRBD2 agrees at 8 bases. Trimming took 6 bases from V and 4 from J; bases not matched to a gene: 11. Germline-derived CDR1 and CDR2 are SGDLS and YYNGEE. This CDR3 has 15 amino acids. The chain's CDR3 is CASTSGGGAGETQYF. CDR3 DNA: TGTGCCAGCACCTCCGGGGGGGGCGCGGGAGAGACCCAGTACTTC.

The chain carries TRBV5-1 and TRBJ2-5; possible D gene TRBD1, 5 bases. Between the trimmed V and J ends, which lost 0 bases and 4 bases, there was a span of 7 bases. The CDR3 sequence is 13 residues long. CDR1 and CDR2 from the germline V gene are SGHRS and YFSETQ. The CDR3 DNA reads as TGCGCCAGCAGCTTGGGTCAGGGAGAGACCCAGTACTTC. As protein: CASSLGQGETQYF.

The chain has TRBV6-6 and TRBJ1-1; 8 nucleotides agree with TRBD1. CDR1 is MNHNY, CDR2 SVGAGI, per germline (reference sequence). This CDR3 is built from 13 residues. V trimming: 5 bases; J trimming: 6 bases; junction bases outside the gene matches: 5. CDR3 bases: TGTGCCAGCAGTGACACAGGGGGGTCTGAAGCTTTCTTT. Translating it yields CASSDTGGSEAFF.

The chain combines TRBV6-2 or TRBV6-3 with TRBJ1-1, with 9 bases fitting TRBD1. Per the germline V gene, CDR1 is MNHEY and CDR2 is SVGEGT. The CDR3 has 19 residues. Losses at the gene ends were 2 bases for V and 1 base for J; bases not matched to a gene: 14. CDR3 sequence (DNA): TGTGCCAGCAGTTACCCAACTCATTACAGGGGGCCCTCGAACACTGAAGCTTTCTTT. Amino acids: CASSYPTHYRGPSNTEAFF.

The chain uses TRBV3-1 (or the pseudogene TRBV3-2) and TRBJ1-2; 10 bases are shared with TRBD1. Unmatched junction bases numbered 4, after V lost 5 bases and J lost 4 bases. This CDR3 contains 14 residues. Germline V gene data show CDR1 as LGHDT and CDR2 as YNNKEL (reference sequence). The CDR3 is CASSDRTGGYGYTF. In DNA form, the CDR3 reads TGTGCCAGCAGCGATCGGACAGGGGGCTATGGCTACACCTTC.

This clone appeared a single time. The chain joins TRBV7-2 to TRBJ1-4; perhaps TRBD1 as D (5 bases). CDR3 length equals 14 residues. V was trimmed by 8 bases and J by 0 bases, leaving 10 bases between them. Germline CDR1 reads SGHTA; CDR2 reads FQGNSA. Here the CDR3 DNA reads TGTGCCAGCGGACAAGTAGCAACTAATGAAAAACTGTTTTTT. It yields the protein CASGQVATNEKLFF.

The chain has TRBV30 and TRBJ1-6; D remains ambiguous. V shed 1 base and J shed 4 bases, with 5 bases lying between them. The CDR3 consists of 13 residues. Germline-derived CDR1 and CDR2 are GTSNPN and SVGIG (reference sequence). The CDR3 nucleotides are TGTGCCTGGAGTGAGACATATAATTCACCCCTCCACTTT. The encoded protein is CAWSETYNSPLHF. The full variable domain, completed using reference TRBV30 and TRBJ1-6, is SQTIHQWPATLVQPVGSPLSLECTVEGTSNPNLYWYRQAAGRGLQLLFYSVGIGQISSEVPQNLSASRPQDRQFILSSKKLLLSDSGFYLCAWSETYNSPLHFGNGTRLTVT.

The chain couples TRBV3-1 (or the pseudogene TRBV3-2) to TRBJ1-1; 7 bases agree with TRBD1. CDR3 length: 15 residues. From germline, CDR1 is LGHDT and CDR2 YNNKEL (reference sequence). V lost 4 bases to trimming and J lost 0 bases; unmatched junction nucleotides: 5. As DNA, the CDR3 is TGTGCCAGCAGCCGACCGGGACAGCTGAACACTGAAGCTTTCTTT. This codes for CASSRPGQLNTEAFF.

This chain joins TRBV2 and TRBJ1-2; D may be TRBD1 (5 bases). The CDR3 is 13 amino acids. V lost 3 bases, J lost 11 bases, and 16 bases lay in between. Germline CDR1 SNHLY, CDR2 FYNNEI. The CDR3 DNA reads as TGTGCCAGCAGTGACGTGGGGAACCGGGGGTACACCTTC. Translated, it gives CASSDVGNRGYTF.

V and J are TRBV5-1 and TRBJ2-5; tentative D call: TRBD2 (6 bases). V dropped 4 bases and J dropped 5 bases, with 18 bases sitting between them. The CDR3 loop spans 15 amino acids. Germline CDR1 SGHRS, CDR2 YFSETQ. Here the CDR3 reads CASSPTAGLFETQYF. The DNA of the CDR3 is TGCGCCAGCAGCCCGACCGCGGGGTTGTTTGAGACCCAGTACTTC.

The chain combines TRBV6-5 with TRBJ1-1, with 7 bases that match TRBD1. Germline V gives CDR1 MNHEY, CDR2 SVGAGI. V lost 6 bases, J lost 3 bases, and 7 bases stayed unmatched. The CDR3 runs 14 residues. Written as DNA, the CDR3 is TGTGCCAGCAGGTGGGACAGAGGGGACACTGAAGCTTTCTTT. This codes for CASRWDRGDTEAFF.

Only one count was recorded for this clone. V is TRBV27 and J is TRBJ1-6; 8 nucleotides line up with TRBD1. This CDR3 comprises 16 residues. Trimming removed 6 bases from V and 4 bases from J; junction bases left unmatched: 8. Germline CDR1 MNHEY, CDR2 SMNVEV (reference sequence). The CDR3 coding sequence is TGTGCCAGCAGCTCCCTCCGGGACAGGTATAATTCACCCCTCCACTTT. Translated: CASSSLRDRYNSPLHF.

This chain joins TRBV7-9 and TRBJ2-5; D remains unclear. Germline lookup yields CDR1 SEHNR and CDR2 FQNEAQ (reference sequence). There are 11 residues in the CDR3. Deletions cut 3 bases from V and 13 bases from J, with 12 bases between. The DNA of the CDR3 is TGTGCCAGCAGCTTGAAGGGTCGCGGGTACTTC. Amino acid sequence: CASSLKGRGYF.

The chain combines TRBV7-3 with TRBJ1-2; D is possibly TRBD1 (6 bases). Germline CDR1 SGHTA, CDR2 FQGTGA. V was trimmed by 5 bases and J by 0 bases, leaving 13 bases between them. The CDR3 extends over 15 amino acids. The CDR3: CASSPGQPTNYGYTF. CDR3 DNA: TGTGCCAGCAGCCCCGGACAGCCGACTAACTATGGCTACACCTTC.

CDR3 bases: TGCAGCGTGGGTGGGACAGGGATATTTCGGGCGGAGGAAAATGAGCAGTTCTTC. Translation gives CSVGGTGIFRAEENEQFF. The gene calls are TRBV29-1 and TRBJ2-1, with 9 bases that match TRBD1. Germline-derived CDR1 and CDR2 are SQVTM and ANQGSEA. The CDR3 sequence is 18 residues long. V lost 6 bases, J lost 7 bases, and 22 bases stayed unmatched.

This clone was observed a handful of times. The rearrangement joins TRBV19 to TRBJ2-3, with D perhaps assigned TRBD1 or TRBD2 (5 bases each). The CDR3 contains 13 residues. Germline V CDR1 and CDR2: LNHDA, SQIVND (reference sequence). V was shortened by 8 bases and J by 9 bases, with 18 bases between the two germline ends. CDR3 protein: CASGHTGTRTQYF. The CDR3 DNA is TGTGCCAGTGGACATACGGGAACCCGCACGCAGTATTTT.

This chain links TRBV27 with TRBJ2-3, with 12 bases aligning to TRBD2. Trimming cost V 7 bases and J 5 bases; bases outside gene matches: 10. Germline V gene lookup returns CDR1 MNHEY and CDR2 SMNVEV (reference sequence). The CDR3 spans 16 residues. CDR3: CASNPITSGRRDTQYF. CDR3 nucleotides: TGTGCCAGCAACCCCATCACTAGCGGGAGGCGAGATACGCAGTATTTT.

The chain has TRBV19 and TRBJ1-5; D is uncertain. Deletions cut 3 bases from V and 4 bases from J, with 10 bases between. This CDR3 has 14 amino acids. Germline loops: CDR1 LNHDA, CDR2 SQIVND (reference sequence). The CDR3 is CASSIDGGNQPQHF. Here the CDR3 DNA reads TGTGCCAGTAGTATTGATGGAGGAAATCAGCCCCAGCATTTT.

The CDR3 bases are TGTGCCAGCAGTTTGAGGGACAGGGCTTATTCACCCCTCCACTTT. As protein: CASSLRDRAYSPLHF. V and J are TRBV27 and TRBJ1-6, with 9 bases fitting TRBD1. This CDR3 has 15 amino acids. With 3 bases clipped from V and 8 bases from J, the junction kept 5 bases outside the gene matches. CDR1 is MNHEY and CDR2 is SMNVEV in the germline V gene (reference sequence).

The chain couples TRBV30 to TRBJ2-1, with D perhaps matching TRBD1 (6 bases). The CDR3 contains 19 residues. The V end lost 3 bases, the J end lost 4 bases, and 28 bases lay between the germline ends. Germline loops: CDR1 GTSNPN, CDR2 SVGIG (reference sequence). The CDR3 DNA sequence: TGTGCCTGGAGCTTTTTGGGGGACACCTCCCCGGAACGGTACAATGAGCAGTTCTTC. Protein: CAWSFLGDTSPERYNEQFF.

The V and J genes are TRBV9 and TRBJ1-5; no reliable D call. Between the trimmed V and J ends, which lost 0 bases and 8 bases, there was a span of 12 bases. The CDR3 covers 14 residues. The germline V gene has CDR1 SGDLS and CDR2 YYNGEE. The CDR3 DNA is TGTGCCAGCAGCGTAGAACCGAGGATGGAGCCCCAGCATTTT. It encodes CASSVEPRMEPQHF.

The chain carries TRBV30 and TRBJ1-2; D gene uncertain. Germline V CDR1 and CDR2: GTSNPN, SVGIG (reference sequence). This CDR3 is 11 amino acids long. V was pared by 2 bases and J by 3 bases, with 4 bases between. The CDR3 bases are TGTGCCTGGAGTAAGGACTATGGCTACACCTTC. Translation: CAWSKDYGYTF.

The chain combines TRBV6-5 with TRBJ2-7; 8 bases match TRBD1. The CDR3 loop spans 14 amino acids. In germline, CDR1 is MNHEY, CDR2 SVGAGI. Trimming removed 6 bases from V and 9 bases from J; junction bases left unmatched: 13. CDR3 DNA: TGTGCCAGCAGCCAACTCATTGGACAGGGCCTGCAGTACTTC. Its translation is CASSQLIGQGLQYF.

The rearrangement uses TRBV7-8 and TRBJ1-4; D gene unclear. Germline V gene sequence: CDR1 SGHVS, CDR2 FQNEAQ. Trimming stripped 1 base from V and 8 bases from J, with 11 bases between. This CDR3 is built from 14 residues. The CDR3 region has the DNA TGTGCCAGCAGCTTAGTTGAGGGCGGGGAAAAACTGTTTTTT. Translated: CASSLVEGGEKLFF. The full variable domain, its missing parts supplied by reference TRBV7-8 and TRBJ1-4, is GAGVSQSPRYKVAKRGQDVALRCDPISGHVSLFWYQQALGQGPEFLTYFQNEAQLDKSGLPSDRFFAERPEGSVSTLKIQRTQQEDSAVYLCASSLVEGGEKLFFGSGTQLSVL.

The V call is TRBV5-8, the J call TRBJ1-2; the match to TRBD1 covers 7 bases. Germline V gives CDR1 SGHTS, CDR2 YDEGEE. Trimming removed 0 bases from V and 6 bases from J; junction bases left unmatched: 14. The CDR3 consists of 17 residues. The chain's CDR3 is CASSLEGRGTIENGYTF. Written as DNA, the CDR3 is TGTGCCAGCAGCTTGGAGGGCAGGGGGACGATTGAAAATGGCTACACCTTC.